This T cell receptor beta chain came from a study of blood T cell repertoires in COVID-19. Trimming stripped 3 bases from V and 10 bases from J, with 12 bases between. The CDR3 totals 12 residues. This clone showed up just a few times. Some clones are missing from TCRdb's copy, which holds only in-frame ones; the method was immunoSEQ multiplex PCR. The sample holds fewer than 400,000 clones, more than 75% seen once. Sample: PBMCs or T cells enriched from blood (not recorded which). The chain employs TRBV12-3 or TRBV12-4 and TRBJ1-1; no firm D call. The sequence was collected from a woman in her 50s who had recovered from COVID-19. The DNA of the CDR3 is TGTGCCAGCAGTTTCCCAGGTATTGGAGCTTTCTTT. This sequence encodes CASSFPGIGAFF.